The subject of this entry is one T cell receptor beta chain. The same CDR3 also results from other DNA sequences found in this sample. The sample comes from a study of blood T cell repertoires in COVID-19. At the level of the study: Whether acute or convalescent, the COVID-19 samples came from the United States, Italy and Spain. Nucleic acid was either cDNA or gDNA, and it came from T cells, B-cell-depleted T cells, or PBMCs.

V lost 0 bases and J lost 4; bases outside the gene matches: 3. The germline V gene encodes CDR1 LGHNA and CDR2 YNFKEQ. There are 15 residues in the CDR3. Sequenced by immunoSEQ multiplex PCR; TCRdb stores in-frame clones only, minus some. The profile shows approximately 100,000 clones, about 92% of them singletons. The chain uses TRBV4-2 and TRBJ2-7; 10 bases align to TRBD2. The TCR sequence derives from a woman of 80 years or more in a cohort sampled during active COVID-19. Material for sequencing was peripheral blood. CDR3 coding DNA: TGTGCCAGCAGCCAAGATCTAGCGGGAGTGTACGAGCAGTACTTC. This codes for CASSQDLAGVYEQYF.